Shown below are 25 T cell receptor beta chains from a single sample sequenced in a study of sequential checkpoint blockade in melanoma. Treatment denoted: randomized to nivolumab then ipilimumab (arm A) or the reverse (arm B). Method: immunoSEQ multiplex PCR; TCRdb's copy keeps in-frame clones and lacks some. The sample includes around 12,000 clones, roughly 82% seen only once; the top ten take roughly a quarter. Sequencing was performed on CD8+ T cells sorted from blood (inferred from file names), taken from a patient given nivolumab and ipilimumab in sequence. The receptors stem from a human donor with melanoma.

The chain carries TRBV11-2 and TRBJ2-7; a weak D match, TRBD2 (5 bases). The CDR3 extends over 13 amino acids. CDR1 and CDR2 from the germline V gene are SGHAT and FQNNGV. With 4 bases removed from V and 3 bases from J, the gap between germline ends came to 10 bases. CDR3 nucleotide sequence: TGTGCCAGCAGCTCCTCCGGGGACTACGAGCAGTACTTC. Translating it yields CASSSSGDYEQYF.

V usage is TRBV21-1 and J usage is TRBJ2-3; the table names TRBD1, a call not compared with the DNA. TRBV21-1 is listed as a pseudogene. The CDR3 has 15 amino acids. CDR3 amino acids: CASSFRDRGTDTQYF. The DNA for the CDR3 is TGTGCCAGCAGCTTCCGGGACAGGGGGACAGATACGCAGTATTTT.

The chain has TRBV9 and TRBJ2-5, with 10 bases matching TRBD1. Germline values: CDR1 SGDLS, CDR2 YYNGEE. The J segment lost 2 bases and the V segment lost 0 bases, leaving 1 base of the junction unmatched. This CDR3 contains 15 residues. The CDR3 DNA is TGTGCCAGCAGCGTAGGGACAGGGGGGCAAGAGACCCAGTACTTC. Translated, it gives CASSVGTGGQETQYF.

The chain is built from TRBV12-5 and TRBJ1-5; no clear D gene. The V gene lost 1 base and the J gene lost 5 bases, with 21 bases spanning the gap. The CDR3 loop spans 18 amino acids. Germline lookup yields CDR1 LGHNT and CDR2 FRNRAP. This chain's CDR3 is CASGLEREWRAGYQPQHF. The CDR3 nucleotides are TGTGCTAGTGGTTTGGAAAGGGAGTGGAGGGCGGGTTATCAGCCCCAGCATTTT.

The chain couples TRBV7-2 to TRBJ2-1, with 10 nucleotides matching TRBD1. The CDR3 runs 13 residues. V shed 6 bases, J shed 9 bases, and the junction held 5 bases outside the gene matches. Germline V gene sequence: CDR1 SGHTA, CDR2 FQGNSA. The chain's CDR3 is CASSWTGGSEQFF. The CDR3 nucleotides read TGTGCCAGCAGTTGGACAGGGGGAAGTGAGCAGTTCTTC.

The chain employs TRBV9 and TRBJ2-7, with D maybe TRBD1 (5 bases). Germline assignment: CDR1 SGDLS and CDR2 YYNGEE. This CDR3 contains 14 residues. Trimming cost V 0 bases and J 6 bases, with 13 bases left between them. Here the CDR3 DNA reads TGTGCCAGCAGCGTAGGGGCTGACAGCAGCGAGCAGTACTTC. This codes for CASSVGADSSEQYF.

V gene TRBV4-2 combines with J gene TRBJ1-1; D remains unclear. Per germline, CDR1 LGHNA and CDR2 YNFKEQ. There are 13 residues in the CDR3. V gave up 0 bases and J gave up 7 bases, with 9 bases separating them. The CDR3 nucleotides read TGTGCCAGCAGCCAAGATCGTCTGCGTGAAGCTTTCTTT. This encodes CASSQDRLREAFF.

The V and J genes are TRBV5-5 and TRBJ1-2, with 9 positions matching TRBD1. This CDR3 contains 14 residues. CDR1 is SGHKS, CDR2 YYEKEE, per germline (reference sequence). J gave up 3 bases and V 2 bases, and 2 bases lay outside the gene matches. In DNA, the CDR3 is TGTGCCAGCAGCTTTGGGACAGGGCACTATGGCTACACCTTC. This translates into CASSFGTGHYGYTF.

This clone was seen a handful of times. This chain joins TRBV25-1 and TRBJ2-7; possible D gene TRBD2, 6 bases. V gave up 7 bases and J gave up 4 bases, with 11 bases separating them. The CDR3 totals 12 residues. The V gene's germline CDR1 is MGHDK and CDR2 SYGVNS. The CDR3 sequence is CASTSGGYEQYF. The CDR3 DNA follows: TGTGCCAGCACCTCTGGAGGGTACGAGCAGTACTTC.

This chain uses TRBV7-9 with TRBJ2-2, with 14 nucleotides matching TRBD2. The germline gives CDR1 SEHNR, CDR2 FQNEAQ (reference sequence). The CDR3 runs to 15 residues. V lost 5 bases and J lost 6; bases outside the gene matches: 2. The chain's CDR3 is CASSPTSGRAGELFF. The CDR3 nucleotides are TGTGCCAGCAGCCCGACTAGCGGGAGGGCCGGGGAGCTGTTTTTT.

The gene calls are TRBV4-1 and TRBJ2-1; 8 nucleotides align to TRBD2. V gave up 0 bases and J gave up 5 bases; unmatched junction bases: 9. The CDR3 covers 17 residues. Germline V gene data show CDR1 as MGHRA and CDR2 as YSYEKL. The CDR3 nucleotides read TGCGCCAGCAGCCAAGATACTAGCGGCCTTTTAGACAATGAGCAGTTCTTC. Protein: CASSQDTSGLLDNEQFF.

The rearrangement links TRBV7-9 to TRBJ2-1; maybe TRBD2 (6 bases). The ends were cut back, 7 bases at V and 2 bases at J, with 18 bases in the middle. Germline V CDR1 and CDR2: SEHNR, FQNEAQ (reference sequence). The CDR3 sequence is 16 residues long. The CDR3 DNA is TGTGCCAGCACCCCAAAAACTAAGCGGGCCTACAATGAGCAGTTCTTC. Its translation: CASTPKTKRAYNEQFF.

The chain recombines TRBV7-9 with TRBJ2-3, with a tentative D call TRBD1 (6 bases). This CDR3 has 16 residues. Germline V gene data show CDR1 as SEHNR and CDR2 as FQNEAQ (reference sequence). V lost 5 bases to trimming and J lost 0 bases, with 15 bases between them. DNA of the CDR3: TGTGCCAGCAGCGGGGCTGACAGGCGTAGCACAGATACGCAGTATTTT. Translating gives CASSGADRRSTDTQYF.

The chain uses TRBV5-5 and TRBJ2-3; D may be TRBD1 (5 bases). This CDR3 contains 14 residues. CDR1 is SGHKS, CDR2 YYEKEE, per germline (reference sequence). Trimming pared 0 bases from V and 2 bases from J, leaving 7 bases between. The CDR3 bases are TGTGCCAGCAGCTTGGAGGGGAACACAGATACGCAGTATTTT. Translation: CASSLEGNTDTQYF.

The V and J genes are TRBV7-3 and TRBJ2-1; tentative D call: TRBD2 (5 bases). The CDR3 length is 15 residues. Germline CDR1 SGHTA, CDR2 FQGTGA. The V end was cut by 2 bases, the J end by 6 bases, with 14 bases between. The CDR3 loop reads CASSLEGRPGNEQFF. CDR3 sequence (DNA): TGTGCCAGCAGCTTAGAGGGTAGACCCGGCAATGAGCAGTTCTTC.

This clone was detected only a few times. This chain links TRBV12-5 with TRBJ2-3, with 7 bases that match TRBD2. The CDR3 consists of 15 residues. CDR1 and CDR2 (germline): LGHNT, FRNRAP. J gave up 1 base and V 5 bases, and 6 bases lay outside the gene matches. CDR3 region: CASGGGGSGTDTQYF. CDR3 coding DNA: TGTGCTAGTGGTGGGGGGGGGTCGGGCACAGATACGCAGTATTTT.

This clone was observed a single time. The genes are TRBV4-1 and TRBJ2-4; TRBD1 agrees at 10 bases. V lost 3 bases to trimming and J lost 3 bases; unmatched junction nucleotides: 5. Germline V gene sequence: CDR1 MGHRA, CDR2 YSYEKL. This CDR3 comprises 16 residues. The CDR3 loop is CASSHFGQGGKNIQYF. CDR3 nucleotides: TGCGCCAGCAGCCATTTCGGACAGGGGGGCAAAAACATTCAGTACTTC.

This clone showed up just a few times. V is TRBV7-3 and J is TRBJ2-7; TRBD2 is a possible D gene (6 bases). The CDR3 is 13 amino acids. Germline V CDR1 and CDR2: SGHTA, FQGTGA. Trimming removed 3 bases from V and 2 bases from J, with 8 bases in between. In nucleotides, the CDR3 is TGTGCCAGCAGCTTTACTAGCACCTACGAGCAGTACTTC. Translation: CASSFTSTYEQYF.

This clone is a singleton in its sample. V and J are TRBV7-9 and TRBJ2-7; no clear D gene. Matching the DNA end better, TRBJ2-5 makes the J call doubtful. CDR3 length equals 15 residues. Per the germline V gene, CDR1 is SEHNR and CDR2 is FQNEAQ (reference sequence). In nucleotides, the CDR3 is TGTGCCAGCAGCGACCTATGGGCGTACCAAGAGACCCAGTACTTC. Amino acids: CASSDLWAYQETQYF.

The CDR3 loop is CASSGTAGDQETQYF. The CDR3 nucleotides read TGCGCCAGCAGTGGGACCGCAGGGGACCAAGAGACCCAGTACTTC. The rearrangement joins TRBV10-1 to TRBJ2-5; D may be TRBD1 (6 bases). The V gene's germline CDR1 is WNHNN and CDR2 SYGVQD (reference sequence). The CDR3 contains 15 residues. The V end lost 4 bases, the J end lost 0 bases, and 12 bases lay between the germline ends.

The chain has TRBV9 and TRBJ2-1; weak D call: TRBD1 (6 bases). From germline, CDR1 is SGDLS and CDR2 YYNGEE. The CDR3 is 14 residues long. V lost 3 bases and J lost 4, with 11 bases in between. CDR3 in DNA: TGTGCCAGCAGCGCCCAACAGGGTTACAATGAGCAGTTCTTC. This sequence encodes CASSAQQGYNEQFF. Looking up the rest from reference TRBV9 and TRBJ2-1 gives the full variable domain: DSGVTQTPKHLITATGQRVTLRCSPRSGDLSVYWYQQSLDQGLQFLIQYYNGEERAKGNILERFSAQQFPDLHSELNLSSLELGDSALYFCASSAQQGYNEQFFGPGTRLTVL.

This clone was seen only once. The CDR3 sequence: CASSDSVGGSYNEQFF. As DNA, the CDR3 is TGTGCCAGCAGTGACTCGGTCGGGGGGTCATACAATGAGCAGTTCTTC. This sequence joins TRBV6-4 and TRBJ2-1; 7 bases match TRBD2. CDR3 length: 16 amino acids. In germline, CDR1 is MRHNA, CDR2 SNTAGT. Germline trimming cut 0 bases from V and 4 bases from J; bases unmatched to any gene: 6.

This clone has a handful of counts. This chain connects TRBV7-8 to TRBJ2-7; 9 bases align to TRBD1. V shed 5 bases and J 1 base; nucleotides not matched to a gene: 9. The length of the CDR3 is 16 residues. Germline loops: CDR1 SGHVS, CDR2 FQNEAQ. The CDR3 is CASSPTGTGFSYEQYF. CDR3 nucleotides: TGTGCCAGCAGCCCAACCGGGACAGGGTTTTCCTACGAGCAGTACTTC.

The rearrangement joins TRBV4-3 to TRBJ2-7; D possibly corresponds to TRBD1 (6 bases). Trimming stripped 4 bases from V and 2 bases from J, with 9 bases between. The CDR3 sequence is 13 residues long. Germline V CDR1 and CDR2: LGHNA, YSLEER. CDR3: CASSRDTAYEQYF. CDR3 bases: TGCGCCAGCAGCCGGGACACCGCCTACGAGCAGTACTTC.

A few counts support this clone. The V and J genes are TRBV28 and TRBJ2-5; 8 bases are a match to TRBD1. Germline-derived CDR1 and CDR2 are MDHEN and SYDVKM. The CDR3 runs to 15 residues. Trimming removed 6 bases from V and 5 bases from J; junction bases left unmatched: 11. This chain's CDR3 is CASSHPNRQGETQYF. The CDR3 DNA sequence: TGTGCCAGCAGCCACCCGAACCGACAGGGGGAGACCCAGTACTTC.